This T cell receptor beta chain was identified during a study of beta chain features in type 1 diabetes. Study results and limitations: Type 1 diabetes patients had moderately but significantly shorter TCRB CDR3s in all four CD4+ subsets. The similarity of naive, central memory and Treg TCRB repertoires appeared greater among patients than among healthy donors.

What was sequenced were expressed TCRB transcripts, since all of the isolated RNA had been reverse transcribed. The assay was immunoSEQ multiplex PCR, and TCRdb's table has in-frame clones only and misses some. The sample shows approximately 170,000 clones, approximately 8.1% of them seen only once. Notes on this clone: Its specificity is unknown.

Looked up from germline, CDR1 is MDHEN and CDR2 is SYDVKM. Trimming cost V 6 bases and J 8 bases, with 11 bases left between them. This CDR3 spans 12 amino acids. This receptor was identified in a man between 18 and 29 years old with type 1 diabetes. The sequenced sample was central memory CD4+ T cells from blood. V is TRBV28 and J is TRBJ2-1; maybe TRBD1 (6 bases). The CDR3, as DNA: TGTGCCAGCAGCCGAGACAGGTATGAGCAGTTCTTC. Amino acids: CASSRDRYEQFF.